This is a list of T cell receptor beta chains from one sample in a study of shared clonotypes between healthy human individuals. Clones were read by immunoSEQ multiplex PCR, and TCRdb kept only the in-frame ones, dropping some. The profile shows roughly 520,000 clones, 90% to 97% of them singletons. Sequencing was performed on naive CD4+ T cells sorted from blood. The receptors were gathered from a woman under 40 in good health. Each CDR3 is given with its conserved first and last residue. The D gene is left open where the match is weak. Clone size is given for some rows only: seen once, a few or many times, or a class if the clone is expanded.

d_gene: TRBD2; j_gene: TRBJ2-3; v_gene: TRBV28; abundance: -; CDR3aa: CASSTTSGRAIDTQYF; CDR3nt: TGTGCCAGCAGTACTACTAGCGGGAGGGCCATAGATACGCAGTATTTT
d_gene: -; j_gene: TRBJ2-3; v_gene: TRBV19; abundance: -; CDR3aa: CASSMGRTDTQYF; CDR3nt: TGTGCCAGTAGTATGGGTCGGACTGATACGCAGTATTTT
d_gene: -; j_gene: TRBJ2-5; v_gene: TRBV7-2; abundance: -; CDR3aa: CASSLASQETQYF; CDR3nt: TGTGCCAGCAGCTTAGCGAGCCAAGAGACCCAGTACTTC
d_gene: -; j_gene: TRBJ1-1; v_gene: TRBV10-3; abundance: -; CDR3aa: CAISERGNTEAFF; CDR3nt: TGTGCCATCAGTGAAAGGGGGAACACTGAAGCTTTCTTT
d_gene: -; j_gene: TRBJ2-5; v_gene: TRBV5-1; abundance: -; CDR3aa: CASSLASSEETQYF; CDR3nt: TGCGCCAGCAGCTTGGCCTCTAGTGAAGAGACCCAGTACTTC
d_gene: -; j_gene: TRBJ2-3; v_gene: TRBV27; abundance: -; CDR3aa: CASRISSTDTQYF; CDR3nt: TGTGCCAGCAGAATATCTAGCACAGATACGCAGTATTTT
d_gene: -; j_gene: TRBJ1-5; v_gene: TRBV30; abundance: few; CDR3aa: CAWSVGQLNQPQHF; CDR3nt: TGTGCCTGGAGTGTAGGTCAGCTTAATCAGCCCCAGCATTTT
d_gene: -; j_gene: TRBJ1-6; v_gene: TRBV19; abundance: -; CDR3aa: CASSIDGIFPPLHF; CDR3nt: TGTGCCAGTAGTATTGACGGCATTTTTCCACCCCTCCACTTT
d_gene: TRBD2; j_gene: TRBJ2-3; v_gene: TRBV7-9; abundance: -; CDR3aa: CASRPGLAATDTQYF; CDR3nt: TGTGCCAGCAGACCAGGACTAGCGGCCACAGATACGCAGTATTTT
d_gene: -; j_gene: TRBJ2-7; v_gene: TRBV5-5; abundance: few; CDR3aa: CASSLAGRTDF; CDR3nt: TGTGCCAGCAGCTTGGCCGGCCGGACGGACTTC
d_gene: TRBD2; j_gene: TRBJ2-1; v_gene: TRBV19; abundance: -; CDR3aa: CASKLAGTSYNEQFF; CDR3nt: TGTGCCAGTAAACTAGCGGGAACGTCCTACAATGAGCAGTTCTTC
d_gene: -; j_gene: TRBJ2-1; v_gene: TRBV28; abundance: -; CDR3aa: CASSLLQGVNEQFF; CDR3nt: TGTGCCAGCAGTTTATTGCAGGGAGTAAATGAGCAGTTCTTC
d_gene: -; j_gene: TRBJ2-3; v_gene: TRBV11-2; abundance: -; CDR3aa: CASSLVGSYVDTQYF; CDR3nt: TGTGCCAGCAGCTTAGTTGGTAGCTATGTAGATACGCAGTATTTT
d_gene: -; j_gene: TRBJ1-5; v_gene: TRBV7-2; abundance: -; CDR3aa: CASSLVAGSNQPQHF; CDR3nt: TGTGCCAGCAGCTTAGTTGCCGGGAGCAATCAGCCCCAGCATTTT
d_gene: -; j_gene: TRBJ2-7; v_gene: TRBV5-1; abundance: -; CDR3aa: CASSLGDNSYEQYF; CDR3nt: TGCGCCAGCAGCTTGGGGGACAACTCCTACGAGCAGTACTTC
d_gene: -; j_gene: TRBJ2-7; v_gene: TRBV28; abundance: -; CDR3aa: CASSWTVSYEQYF; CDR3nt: TGTGCCAGCAGTTGGACGGTCTCCTACGAGCAGTACTTC
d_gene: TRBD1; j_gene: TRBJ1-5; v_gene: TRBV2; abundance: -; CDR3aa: CASSDSDRTQPQHF; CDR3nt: TGTGCCAGCAGTGATTCGGACAGGACTCAGCCCCAGCATTTT
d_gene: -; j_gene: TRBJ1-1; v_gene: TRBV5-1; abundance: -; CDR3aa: CASSLGAAGNTEAFF; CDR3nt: TGCGCCAGCAGCTTAGGTGCAGCCGGGAACACTGAAGCTTTCTTT
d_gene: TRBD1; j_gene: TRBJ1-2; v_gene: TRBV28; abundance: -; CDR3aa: CASSPEDRHGYTF; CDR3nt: TGTGCCAGCAGTCCGGAGGACAGGCATGGCTACACCTTC
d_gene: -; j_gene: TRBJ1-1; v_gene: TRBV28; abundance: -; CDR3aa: CASSSLRGQYMNTEAFF; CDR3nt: TGTGCCAGCAGTTCCCTCAGGGGCCAGTACATGAACACTGAAGCTTTCTTT
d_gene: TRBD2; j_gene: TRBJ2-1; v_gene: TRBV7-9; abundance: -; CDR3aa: CASSRTSGSNEQFF; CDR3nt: TGTGCCAGCAGCCGGACTAGCGGTTCCAATGAGCAGTTCTTC
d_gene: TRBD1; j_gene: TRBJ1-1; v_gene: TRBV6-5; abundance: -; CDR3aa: CASSYSGNRGFTEAFF; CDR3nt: TGTGCCAGCAGTTACTCGGGGAACAGGGGGTTCACTGAAGCTTTCTTT
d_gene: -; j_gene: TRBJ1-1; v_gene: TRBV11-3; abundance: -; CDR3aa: CASSLVEAFF; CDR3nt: TGTGCCAGCAGCTTGGTTGAAGCTTTCTTT
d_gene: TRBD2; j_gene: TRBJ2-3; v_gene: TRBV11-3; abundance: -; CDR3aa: CASSLRTSGRAEDTQYF; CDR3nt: TGTGCCAGCAGCTTACGGACTAGCGGGAGGGCGGAAGATACGCAGTATTTT
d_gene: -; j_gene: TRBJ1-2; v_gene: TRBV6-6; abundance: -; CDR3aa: CASSYLDYGYTF; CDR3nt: TGTGCCAGCAGTTACCTGGACTATGGCTACACCTTC
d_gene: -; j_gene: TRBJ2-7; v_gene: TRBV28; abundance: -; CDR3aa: CASSLGAYEQYF; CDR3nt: TGTGCCAGCAGTTTGGGCGCGTACGAGCAGTACTTC
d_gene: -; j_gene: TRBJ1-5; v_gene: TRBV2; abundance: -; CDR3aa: CASPLTGPTGNQPQHF; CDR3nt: TGTGCCAGCCCTCTCACAGGGCCCACCGGCAATCAGCCCCAGCATTTT
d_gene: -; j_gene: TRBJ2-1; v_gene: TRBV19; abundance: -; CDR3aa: CASSSAEAARDEQFF; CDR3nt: TGTGCCAGTAGTAGCGCCGAGGCCGCTAGGGATGAGCAGTTCTTC
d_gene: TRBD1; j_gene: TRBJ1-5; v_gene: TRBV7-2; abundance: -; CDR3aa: CASSLALGQGSEKPQHF; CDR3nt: TGTGCCAGCAGCTTAGCGCTAGGACAGGGATCGGAAAAGCCCCAGCATTTT
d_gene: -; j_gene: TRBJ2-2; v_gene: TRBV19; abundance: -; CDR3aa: CASSIDQAGSDTGELFF; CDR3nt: TGTGCCAGTAGTATAGATCAGGCGGGGTCGGATACCGGGGAGCTGTTTTTT